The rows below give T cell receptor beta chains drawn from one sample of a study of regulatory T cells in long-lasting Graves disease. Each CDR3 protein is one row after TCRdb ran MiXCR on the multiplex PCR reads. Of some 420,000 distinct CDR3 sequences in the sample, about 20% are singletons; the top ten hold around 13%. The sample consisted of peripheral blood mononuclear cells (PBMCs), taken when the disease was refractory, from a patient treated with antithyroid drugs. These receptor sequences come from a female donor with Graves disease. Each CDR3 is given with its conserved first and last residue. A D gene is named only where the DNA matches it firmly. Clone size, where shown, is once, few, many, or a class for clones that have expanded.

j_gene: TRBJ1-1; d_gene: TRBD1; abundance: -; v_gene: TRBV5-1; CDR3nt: TGCGCCAGCAGCCGGGGGACAGGGGGCGAAGGGAACACTGAAGCTTTCTTT; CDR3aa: CASSRGTGGEGNTEAFF
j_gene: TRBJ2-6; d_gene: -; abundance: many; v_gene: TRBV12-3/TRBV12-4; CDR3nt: TGTGCCAGCAGACCCCTACAGGGAAGGTCTGTGGGGGCCAACGTCCTGACTTTC; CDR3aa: CASRPLQGRSVGANVLTF
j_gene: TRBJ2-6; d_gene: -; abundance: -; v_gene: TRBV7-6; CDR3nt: TGTGCCAGCAGCCCCCTCAGGGGAGCCGGGGCCAACGTCCTGACTTTC; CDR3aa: CASSPLRGAGANVLTF
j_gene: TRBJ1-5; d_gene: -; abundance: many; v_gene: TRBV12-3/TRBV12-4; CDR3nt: TGTGCCAGCAGTTTAGAACTAAGCAATCAGCCCCAGCATTTT; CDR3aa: CASSLELSNQPQHF
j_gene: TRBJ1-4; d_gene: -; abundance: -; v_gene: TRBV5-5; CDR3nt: TGTGCCAGCAGCTTGTTGTGGGTTGCAACTAATGAAAAACTGTTTTTT; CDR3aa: CASSLLWVATNEKLFF
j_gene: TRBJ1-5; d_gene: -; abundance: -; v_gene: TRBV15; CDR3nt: TGTGCCACCAGCAGAGCCGGGGGCGGGCAGCCCCAGCATTTT; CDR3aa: CATSRAGGGQPQHF
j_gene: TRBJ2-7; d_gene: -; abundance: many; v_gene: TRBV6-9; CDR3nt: TGTGCCAGCAGTTACGTTCCGCAGGGCATCACCTACGAGCAGTACTTC; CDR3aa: CASSYVPQGITYEQYF
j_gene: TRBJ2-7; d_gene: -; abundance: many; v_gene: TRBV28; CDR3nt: TGTGCCAGCAGTTTCCGAAGTCTAGGGGACGAGCAGTACTTC; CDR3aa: CASSFRSLGDEQYF
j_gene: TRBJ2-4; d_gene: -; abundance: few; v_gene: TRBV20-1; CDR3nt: TGCAGTGCCCGCTTGGATCTAGCCAAAAACATTCAGTACTTC; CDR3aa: CSARLDLAKNIQYF
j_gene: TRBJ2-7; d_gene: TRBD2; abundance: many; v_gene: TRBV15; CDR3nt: TGTGCCACCAGCAGATCTCCGGGACTAGTACACGAGCAGTACTTC; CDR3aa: CATSRSPGLVHEQYF
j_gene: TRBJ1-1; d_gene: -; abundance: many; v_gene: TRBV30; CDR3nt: TGTGCCTGGAGCCCGAATAAGTCCCCTTTCTTT; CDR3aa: CAWSPNKSPFF
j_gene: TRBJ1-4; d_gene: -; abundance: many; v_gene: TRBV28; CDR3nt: TGTGCCAGCAGTCAACCTACAGCGGCGAATGAAAAACTGTTTTTT; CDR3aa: CASSQPTAANEKLFF
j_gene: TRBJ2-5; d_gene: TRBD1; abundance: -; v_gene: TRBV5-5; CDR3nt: TGTGCCAGCAGCTTAGCCAGGGGGCCGTTTCCAGAGACCCAGTACTTC; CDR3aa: CASSLARGPFPETQYF
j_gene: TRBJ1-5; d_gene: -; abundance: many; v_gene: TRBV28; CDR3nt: TGTGCCAGCATTGCCCTCGGGACCTTTTCGAACCCGCACATTTCCCAGCCCCAGCATTTT; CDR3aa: CASIALGTFSNPHISQPQHF
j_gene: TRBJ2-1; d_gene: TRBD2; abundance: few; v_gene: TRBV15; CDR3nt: TGTGCCACCAGCAGAATACGAGCAAGACTAGCGGGAGATCATGAGCAGTTCTTC; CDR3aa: CATSRIRARLAGDHEQFF
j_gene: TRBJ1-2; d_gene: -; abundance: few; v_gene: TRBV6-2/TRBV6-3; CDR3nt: TGTGCCAGCAGTTACACGGCGGCTAACTATGGCTACACCTTC; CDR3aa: CASSYTAANYGYTF
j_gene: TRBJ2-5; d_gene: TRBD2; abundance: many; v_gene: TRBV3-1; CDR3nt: TGTGCCAGCAGCCCCAGGACTAGCCCTGTGACCCAGTACTTC; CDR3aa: CASSPRTSPVTQYF
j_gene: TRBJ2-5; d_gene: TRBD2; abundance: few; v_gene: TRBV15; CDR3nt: TGTGCCACCAGCAGAGATTCGAAGCTAGCGGGAGTGGGGGAGACCCAGTACTTC; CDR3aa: CATSRDSKLAGVGETQYF
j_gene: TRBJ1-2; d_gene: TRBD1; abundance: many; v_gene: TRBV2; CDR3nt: TGTGCCAGCAGAACCGGGACAGAGAAGGGCTACACCTTC; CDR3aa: CASRTGTEKGYTF
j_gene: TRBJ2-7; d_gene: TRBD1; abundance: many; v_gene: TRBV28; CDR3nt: TGTGCCAGCAGCTCGACAGGGGGCTACGAGCAGTACTTC; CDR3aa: CASSSTGGYEQYF
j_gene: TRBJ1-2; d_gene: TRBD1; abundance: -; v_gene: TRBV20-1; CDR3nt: TGCAGTGCCGACAGGGGGTATGGCTACACCTTC; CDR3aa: CSADRGYGYTF
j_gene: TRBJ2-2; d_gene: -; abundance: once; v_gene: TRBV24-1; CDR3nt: TGTGCCACAGGCCGGGGGTTGGGCGGGGAGCTGTTTTTT; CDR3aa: CATGRGLGGELFF
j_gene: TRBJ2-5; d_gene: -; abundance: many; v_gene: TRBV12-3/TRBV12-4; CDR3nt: TGTGCCAGCACCCAGGGTGGGAAGACCCAGTACTTC; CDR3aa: CASTQGGKTQYF
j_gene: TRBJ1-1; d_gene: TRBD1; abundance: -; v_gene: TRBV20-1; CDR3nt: TGCAGTGCTAGGGAGCCCAGGGGGGGTGCGAACACTGAAGCTTTCTTT; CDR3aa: CSAREPRGGANTEAFF
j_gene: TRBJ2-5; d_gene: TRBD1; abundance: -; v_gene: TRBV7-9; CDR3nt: TGTGCCAGCAGCCTGGAGACAGGGGCCGAGACCCAGTACTTC; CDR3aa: CASSLETGAETQYF
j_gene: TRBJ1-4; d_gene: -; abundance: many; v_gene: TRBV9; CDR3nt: TGTGCCAGCAGCCCCGAACCGGGACGGTCGAATGAAAAACTGTTTTTT; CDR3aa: CASSPEPGRSNEKLFF
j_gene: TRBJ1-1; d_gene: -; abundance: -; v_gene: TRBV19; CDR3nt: TGTGCCAGTAGTATAAAGGACGGCAGTCAAATGAACACTGAAGCTTTCTTT; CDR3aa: CASSIKDGSQMNTEAFF
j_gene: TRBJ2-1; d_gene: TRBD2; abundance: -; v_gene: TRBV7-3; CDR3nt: TGTGCCAGCAGCTTACAGTCGGGTAGGGTAGCGGGAAACAATGAGCAGTTCTTC; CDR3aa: CASSLQSGRVAGNNEQFF
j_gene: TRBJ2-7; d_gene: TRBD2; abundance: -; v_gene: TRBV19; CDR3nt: TGTGCCAGTAGTAAGCTAGCGGGGAAATCCTACGAGCAGTACTTC; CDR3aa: CASSKLAGKSYEQYF
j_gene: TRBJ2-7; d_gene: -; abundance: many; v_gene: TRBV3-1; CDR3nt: TGTGCCAGCAGCGAAGACTATACCTACGAGCAGTACTTC; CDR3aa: CASSEDYTYEQYF
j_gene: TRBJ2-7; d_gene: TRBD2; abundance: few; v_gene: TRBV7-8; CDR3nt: TGTGCCAGCACCAGCCCCTGGACTAGCGGGGACCATTACGAGCAGTACTTC; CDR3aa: CASTSPWTSGDHYEQYF
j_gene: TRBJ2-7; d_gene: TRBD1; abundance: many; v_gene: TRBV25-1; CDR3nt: TGTGCCAGCAGTGACAGGGGGTTTAATGAGCAGTACTTC; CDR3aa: CASSDRGFNEQYF
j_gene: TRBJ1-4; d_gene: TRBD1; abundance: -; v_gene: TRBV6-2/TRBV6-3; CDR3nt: TGTGCCACCGAGGGGGCCGCTAATGAAAAACTGTTTTTT; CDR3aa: CATEGAANEKLFF
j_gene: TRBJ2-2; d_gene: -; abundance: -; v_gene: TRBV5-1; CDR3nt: TGCGCCAGCAGCTTGGTGGGCCCGCCGCCCGGGGAGCTGTTTTTT; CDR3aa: CASSLVGPPPGELFF
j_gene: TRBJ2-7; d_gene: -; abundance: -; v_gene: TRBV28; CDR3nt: TGTGCCAGCAGTTTTGTTGAGCAGTACTTC; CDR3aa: CASSFVEQYF
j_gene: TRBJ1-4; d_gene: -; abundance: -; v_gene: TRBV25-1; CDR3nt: TGTGCCAGCCCTGACGGACAGCCCTACGGGACTAATGAAAGACTGTTTTTT; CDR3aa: CASPDGQPYGTNERLFF
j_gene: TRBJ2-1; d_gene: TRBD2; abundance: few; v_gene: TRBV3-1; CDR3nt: TGTGCCAGCAGCCCCGGACTGGGGAGGGGTGAGCAGTTCTTC; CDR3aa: CASSPGLGRGEQFF
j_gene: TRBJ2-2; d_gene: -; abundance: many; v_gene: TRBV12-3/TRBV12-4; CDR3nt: TGTGCCAGCAGTTTAGCTGGGGGCCACGGGGAGCTGTTTTTT; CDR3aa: CASSLAGGHGELFF
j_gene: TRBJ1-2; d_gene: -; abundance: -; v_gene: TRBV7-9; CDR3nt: TGTGCCAGCAGTTATGGGACATCGCTGAGAGATGGCTACACCTTC; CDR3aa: CASSYGTSLRDGYTF
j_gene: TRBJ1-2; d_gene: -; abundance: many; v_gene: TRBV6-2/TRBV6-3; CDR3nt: TGTGCCAGCAGTGAAGGTCAAGGGGTCTATGGCTACACCTTC; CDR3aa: CASSEGQGVYGYTF
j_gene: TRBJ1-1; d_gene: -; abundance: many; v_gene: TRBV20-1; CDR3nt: TGCAGTGCCCCCGCACAGGGGAACACTGAAGCTTTCTTT; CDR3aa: CSAPAQGNTEAFF
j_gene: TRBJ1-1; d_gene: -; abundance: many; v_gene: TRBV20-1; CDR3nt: TGCAGTGCTAGTGGCCGCGCGGACACTGAAGCTTTCTTT; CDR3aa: CSASGRADTEAFF
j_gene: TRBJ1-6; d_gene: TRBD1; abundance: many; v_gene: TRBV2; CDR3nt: TGTGCCAGCAGTAGAACAGGGGGATCCTATAATTCACCCCTCCACTTT; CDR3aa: CASSRTGGSYNSPLHF
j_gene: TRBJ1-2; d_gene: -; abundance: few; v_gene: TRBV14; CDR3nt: TGTGCCAGCAGCCAACCGGCTAACTATGGCTACACCTTC; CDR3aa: CASSQPANYGYTF
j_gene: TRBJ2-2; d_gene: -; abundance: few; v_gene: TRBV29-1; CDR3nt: TGCAGCGTTGGGCCAACTGACACCGGGGAGCTGTTTTTT; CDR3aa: CSVGPTDTGELFF
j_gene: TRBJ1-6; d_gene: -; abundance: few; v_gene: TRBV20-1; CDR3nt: TGCAGTGCTAGAGACCTGGCGTCAAATTCACCCCTCCACTTT; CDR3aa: CSARDLASNSPLHF
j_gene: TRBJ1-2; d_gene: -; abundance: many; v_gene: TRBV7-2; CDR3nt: TGTGCCAGCAGTTACACAGGGAGAGACTATGGCTACACCTTC; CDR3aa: CASSYTGRDYGYTF
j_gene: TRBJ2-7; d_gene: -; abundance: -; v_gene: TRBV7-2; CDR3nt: TGTGCCAGCAGCTTAACGGGGGTCCGTCGCGAGCAGTACTTC; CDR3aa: CASSLTGVRREQYF
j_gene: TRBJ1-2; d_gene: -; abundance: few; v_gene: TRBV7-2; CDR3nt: TGTGCCAGCAGCCCCGGGTGGAACTATGGCTACACCTTC; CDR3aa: CASSPGWNYGYTF
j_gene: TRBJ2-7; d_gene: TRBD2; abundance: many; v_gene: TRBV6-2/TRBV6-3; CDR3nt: TGTGCCAGCAGTTACAGCGGGGGGCACTACGAGCAGTACTTC; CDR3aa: CASSYSGGHYEQYF
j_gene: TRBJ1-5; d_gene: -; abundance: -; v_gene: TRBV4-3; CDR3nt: TGCGCCAGCAGCCAAGGACAAATGGGACAGCCCCAGCATTTT; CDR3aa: CASSQGQMGQPQHF
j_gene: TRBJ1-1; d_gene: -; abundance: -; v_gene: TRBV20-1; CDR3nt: TGCAGTGCCCAGAAGGGTACAGGGACTGAAGCTTTCTTT; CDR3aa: CSAQKGTGTEAFF
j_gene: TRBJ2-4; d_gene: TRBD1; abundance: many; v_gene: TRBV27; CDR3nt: TGTGCCAGCAGTTCCGGACAGGGGGGGAACATTCAGTACTTC; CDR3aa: CASSSGQGGNIQYF
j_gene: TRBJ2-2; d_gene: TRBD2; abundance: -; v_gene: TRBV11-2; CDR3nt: TGTGCCAGCAGTCCTGCTTGGGGACTAATTCTTACCGGGGAGCTGTTTTTT; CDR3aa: CASSPAWGLILTGELFF
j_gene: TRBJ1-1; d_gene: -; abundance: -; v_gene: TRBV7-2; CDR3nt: TGTGCCAGCAGCTTTCCCCCCGGACAGTCCACTGAAGCTTTCTTT; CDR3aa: CASSFPPGQSTEAFF
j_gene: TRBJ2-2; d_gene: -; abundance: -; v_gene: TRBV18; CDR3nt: TGTGCCAGCTCACCCCAAGGGGCGCGGGGAACCGGGGAGCTGTTTTTT; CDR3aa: CASSPQGARGTGELFF
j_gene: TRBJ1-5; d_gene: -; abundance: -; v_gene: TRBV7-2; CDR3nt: TGTGCCAGCAGCTTAGAAGGGGGGCGAGGGCCCCAGCATTTT; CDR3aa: CASSLEGGRGPQHF
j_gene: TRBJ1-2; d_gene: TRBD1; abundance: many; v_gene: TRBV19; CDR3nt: TGTGCCAGTAGTTCTGACAGGGCCACCTATGGCTACACCTTC; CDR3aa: CASSSDRATYGYTF
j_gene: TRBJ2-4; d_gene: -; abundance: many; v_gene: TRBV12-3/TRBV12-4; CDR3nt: TGTGCCAGCAGTCTGGAGGGCAGCATTCAGTACTTC; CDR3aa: CASSLEGSIQYF
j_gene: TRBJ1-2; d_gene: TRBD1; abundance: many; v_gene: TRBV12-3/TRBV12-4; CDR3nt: TGTGCCAGCAGCCTGGGACAGGGAGGCCTTCTAGGGAGTCGGTTCTTC; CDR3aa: CASSLGQGGLLGSRFF